The 7 T cell receptor beta chains below all came from one sample that was sequenced in a study of cytomegalovirus exposure and HLA in healthy donors. Assay used: immunoSEQ multiplex PCR; TCRdb lists only in-frame clones, some missing. The repertoire holds 200,000 to 250,000 clones, with approximately 88% as singletons. Input material: PBMCs. The receptors come from a woman younger than 45 in good health and CMV-seropositive.

V gene TRBV29-1 combines with J gene TRBJ2-7, with D hard to call. Trimming cost V 5 bases and J 2 bases, with 10 bases left between them. This CDR3 has 12 residues. From germline, CDR1 is SQVTM and CDR2 ANQGSEA. CDR3 protein: CSVSDGAYEQYF. In DNA, the CDR3 is TGCAGCGTTTCGGACGGAGCCTACGAGCAGTACTTC.

This clone has only a few counts. The chain combines TRBV7-3 with TRBJ2-3; 11 bases align to TRBD1. J gave up 10 bases and V 1 base, and 1 base lay outside the gene matches. This CDR3 contains 13 residues. Germline V lookup: CDR1 SGHTA, CDR2 FQGTGA. Here the CDR3 DNA reads TGTGCCAGCAGCTTAATGGGACAGGGGGCGCAGTATTTT. This gives the protein CASSLMGQGAQYF.

This chain joins TRBV13 and TRBJ2-3; 9 nucleotides line up with TRBD2. Germline loops: CDR1 PRHDT, CDR2 FYEKMQ (reference sequence). Trimming removed 0 bases from V and 4 bases from J; junction bases left unmatched: 8. The CDR3 extends over 17 amino acids. CDR3 sequence reads: CASSLGHSGSLADTQYF. The CDR3 DNA reads TGTGCCAGCAGCTTAGGCCATAGCGGGAGTTTGGCAGATACGCAGTATTTT.

This clone appeared a single time. The rearrangement joins TRBV7-3 to TRBJ2-1, with D maybe TRBD2 (5 bases). The V gene lost 5 bases and the J gene lost 7 bases, with 21 bases spanning the gap. Germline loops: CDR1 SGHTA, CDR2 FQGTGA. CDR3 length: 16 residues. The CDR3 nucleotides read TGTGCCAGCAGCCCCAGCCGGGATAGGGCGGTAAATGAGCAGTTCTTC. Encoded protein: CASSPSRDRAVNEQFF.

The genes are TRBV7-6 and TRBJ2-3; no definite D call. The V end lost 0 bases, the J end lost 4 bases, and 5 bases lay between the germline ends. There are 13 residues in the CDR3. Germline assignment: CDR1 SGHVS and CDR2 FNYEAQ. The CDR3, as DNA: TGTGCCAGCAGCTTAGCGTCCCCAGATACGCAGTATTTT. Translation gives CASSLASPDTQYF.

This chain links TRBV5-1 with TRBJ2-1; D ambiguous. The V end lost 0 bases, the J end lost 2 bases, and 6 bases lay between the germline ends. Germline V gene data show CDR1 as SGHRS and CDR2 as YFSETQ. CDR3 length equals 14 residues. The CDR3 sequence: CASSLDSPYNEQFF. DNA of the CDR3: TGCGCCAGCAGCTTGGACAGTCCCTACAATGAGCAGTTCTTC.

The chain combines TRBV27 with TRBJ2-7; 9 nucleotides match TRBD2. Germline assignment: CDR1 MNHEY and CDR2 SMNVEV (reference sequence). This CDR3 region has 14 residues. V lost 6 bases to trimming and J lost 2 bases; unmatched junction nucleotides: 5. For the CDR3, the DNA is TGTGCCAGCAGAACTAGCGGGTACACCTACGAGCAGTACTTC. Protein product: CASRTSGYTYEQYF.